The 19 T cell receptor beta chains listed next were all sequenced from one sample in a study of human T cells and chemical hapten exposure. In TCRdb, the RACE reads were re-called with MiXCR into one record per CDR3 protein. This sample carries tens of thousands of distinct CDR3 sequences, roughly 9.6% of them seen once, and the ten largest clones take 1.8%. Time point defined: patch test 1, 2 weeks after DPC sensitization. The treatment is: therapeutic diphenylcyclopropenone sensitization with weekly scalp DPC. Total RNA came from unfractionated whole blood. The sequencing used whole blood, collected in connection with sensitization to the hapten diphenylcyclopropenone (DPC). The receptors shown here come from a woman aged 40 to 55 with alopecia areata. Some clones in this sample may be carry-over from other donors' samples.

Many counts were recorded for this clonotype. V usage is TRBV6-2 or TRBV6-3 and J usage is TRBJ2-2, with D unresolved. Looked up from germline, CDR1 is MNHEY and CDR2 is SVGEGT. Trimming left V 2 bases short and J 6 bases short, with 7 bases between. The CDR3 has 13 residues. CDR3: CASSYPTAGELFF. CDR3 DNA sequence: TGTGCCAGCAGTTACCCAACCGCCGGGGAGCTGTTTTTT.

This chain connects TRBV11-3 to TRBJ1-4; 7 bases align to TRBD1. From germline, CDR1 is SGHNT and CDR2 YENEEA. CDR3 length: 16 amino acids. Trimming cost V 5 bases and J 2 bases; bases outside gene matches: 8. CDR3: CASSRDREGTNEKLFF. The CDR3 DNA reads as TGTGCCAGCAGCAGAGACAGGGAAGGGACTAATGAAAAACTGTTTTTT.

This clonotype has just a few counts. The chain uses TRBV10-3 and TRBJ1-5, with D possibly being TRBD1 (6 bases). There are 17 residues in the CDR3. The V and J ends lost 3 bases and 3 bases respectively, with 18 bases between them. Germline loops: CDR1 ENHRY, CDR2 SYGVKD. CDR3 DNA: TGTGCCATCAGTGACGGGCGGGTGGACAGTACCAATCAGCCCCAGCATTTT. Amino acid sequence: CAISDGRVDSTNQPQHF.

This clonotype was found a few times. J is TRBJ2-3 and V is TRBV27, with TRBD2 identical over 7 bases. This CDR3 has 17 residues. Germline V gene lookup returns CDR1 MNHEY and CDR2 SMNVEV (reference sequence). V lost 1 base, J lost 0 bases, and 7 bases stayed unmatched. The DNA for the CDR3 is TGTGCCAGCAGTTTATATATCGGCGGGGGTAGCACAGATACGCAGTATTTT. Protein product: CASSLYIGGGSTDTQYF.

The chain couples TRBV25-1 to TRBJ2-7; 10 nucleotides line up with TRBD2. V shed 4 bases, J shed 3 bases, and the junction held 21 bases outside the gene matches. The CDR3 has 20 amino acids. Germline V gives CDR1 MGHDK, CDR2 SYGVNS. The CDR3 reads CASSASTRAILAGPSYEQYF. DNA of the CDR3: TGTGCCAGCAGTGCGTCCACCCGGGCTATACTAGCGGGACCGAGCTACGAGCAGTACTTC.

This clonotype was picked up many times. The rearrangement uses TRBV5-1 and TRBJ1-1; D possibly corresponds to TRBD1 (6 bases). This CDR3 is built from 17 residues. Germline CDR1 reads SGHRS; CDR2 reads YFSETQ. Trimming pared 0 bases from V and 5 bases from J, leaving 20 bases between. The CDR3: CASSLALGGVVRTEAFF. CDR3 coding DNA: TGCGCCAGCAGCTTGGCCCTAGGGGGAGTGGTGAGGACTGAAGCTTTCTTT.

This clonotype showed up just a few times. V and J are TRBV5-1 and TRBJ2-1; 13 bases match TRBD2. The ends lost 4 bases at V and 9 bases at J; junction bases unmatched: 7. The germline CDR1 and CDR2 sequences are SGHRS and YFSETQ. The CDR3 extends over 15 amino acids. The chain's CDR3 is CASSLGLAGAPEQFF. The CDR3 coding sequence is TGCGCCAGCAGCCTAGGACTAGCGGGAGCCCCTGAGCAGTTCTTC. Combining the CDR3 with reference TRBV5-1 and TRBJ2-1 gives the whole variable domain KAGVTQTPRYLIKTRGQQVTLSCSPISGHRSVSWYQQTPGQGLQFLFEYFSETQRNKGNFPGRFSGRQFSNSRSEMNVSTLELGDSALYLCASSLGLAGAPEQFFGPGTRLTVL.

In its sample, this clonotype was seen a few times. The rearrangement links TRBV7-6 to TRBJ1-4, with a tentative D call TRBD1 (5 bases). The CDR3 has 14 residues. V lost 3 bases and J 6 bases, leaving 11 bases between the germline ends. CDR1 and CDR2 (germline): SGHVS, FNYEAQ. The CDR3 loop reads CASSLSRDDEKLFF. CDR3 in DNA: TGTGCCAGCAGCTTGTCCAGGGATGATGAAAAACTGTTTTTT.

This clonotype turned up a few times. This chain uses TRBV12-3 or TRBV12-4 with TRBJ2-4, with 16 bases identical to TRBD2. The V gene end was trimmed by 7 bases and the J gene end by 3 bases; junction bases not matched to a gene: 9. This CDR3 is 18 amino acids long. CDR3 in DNA: TGTGCCAGCACCCTGGGACTAGCGGGGGGGCAGGGCAAAAACATTCAGTACTTC. It translates to CASTLGLAGGQGKNIQYF.

This sequence joins TRBV29-1 and TRBJ2-5, with D maybe TRBD1 (6 bases). Germline CDR1 SQVTM, CDR2 ANQGSEA. The CDR3 is 12 amino acids. Trimming took off 3 bases at V and 10 bases at J, with 15 bases between the two ends. CDR3 DNA sequence: TGCAGCGTTGACTCGACAGGAGAAAGCCAGTACTTC. This gives the protein CSVDSTGESQYF.

This clonotype turned up a few times. The chain employs TRBV10-1 and TRBJ2-1; weak D call: TRBD1 (6 bases). Trimming pared 3 bases from V and 9 bases from J, leaving 12 bases between. In germline, CDR1 is WNHNN, CDR2 SYGVQD (reference sequence). The CDR3 sequence is 13 residues long. The CDR3 protein is CASSDSGESEQFF. In DNA, the CDR3 is TGCGCCAGCAGTGATTCAGGGGAATCTGAGCAGTTCTTC.

The sample holds a few counts of this clonotype. The chain combines TRBV6-6 with TRBJ1-3; TRBD1 agrees at 7 bases. The CDR3 is 15 residues long. Per the germline V gene, CDR1 is MNHNY and CDR2 is SVGAGI (reference sequence). Germline trimming cut 2 bases from V and 2 bases from J; bases unmatched to any gene: 3. Written as DNA, the CDR3 is TGTGCCAGCAGTTACGGAGGGGGCACTGGAAACACCATATATTTT. This codes for CASSYGGGTGNTIYF.

This clonotype was counted a few times. V is TRBV10-3 and J is TRBJ2-6; 14 bases align to TRBD2. The CDR3 is made up of 17 amino acids. The junction had 1 base not matched to a gene; V was cut back by 4 bases and J by 2 bases. Germline loops: CDR1 ENHRY, CDR2 SYGVKD. CDR3 protein: CAISGGLAGAGANVLTF. CDR3 sequence (DNA): TGTGCCATCAGTGGGGGACTAGCGGGAGCTGGGGCCAACGTCCTGACTTTC.

The chain couples TRBV29-1 to TRBJ1-4; TRBD1 matches 10 bases. With V trimmed by 6 bases and J by 9 bases, 4 bases remained unmatched. Germline values: CDR1 SQVTM, CDR2 ANQGSEA. This CDR3 region has 12 residues. CDR3 residues: CSVRTGGQKLFF. Written as DNA, the CDR3 is TGCAGCGTACGGACAGGGGGACAAAAACTGTTTTTT.

The chain combines TRBV20-1 with TRBJ1-5; D gene ambiguous. Germline V gene sequence: CDR1 DFQATT, CDR2 SNEGSKA (reference sequence). The CDR3 runs 15 residues. V lost 5 bases, J lost 4 bases, and 18 bases lay in between. The CDR3 loop is CSARHSAGGNQPQHF. The CDR3 nucleotides are TGCAGTGCTCGTCATTCCGCAGGTGGTAATCAGCCCCAGCATTTT.

Only a few counts were recorded for this clonotype. The rearrangement uses TRBV5-5 and TRBJ1-5, with a tentative D call TRBD1 (5 bases). The V end lost 1 base, the J end lost 3 bases, and 8 bases lay between the germline ends. This CDR3 has 14 residues. Germline-derived CDR1 and CDR2 are SGHKS and YYEKEE (reference sequence). Here the CDR3 DNA reads TGTGCCAGCAGCTTGACAGGAACCAATCAGCCCCAGCATTTT. This codes for CASSLTGTNQPQHF.

Many counts were recorded for this clonotype. The gene calls are TRBV28 and TRBJ2-1; D unresolved. The V end was cut by 5 bases, the J end by 9 bases, with 14 bases between. CDR1 is MDHEN and CDR2 is SYDVKM in the germline V gene. This CDR3 contains 13 residues. The CDR3 nucleotides read TGTGCCAGCAGTCTGAACTGGAACGCTGAGCAGTTCTTC. It translates to CASSLNWNAEQFF.

In its sample, this clonotype was seen a few times. The chain carries TRBV10-2 and TRBJ2-2; weak D call: TRBD1 (7 bases). The V and J ends lost 6 bases and 2 bases respectively, with 22 bases between them. The CDR3 runs to 18 residues. Germline CDR1 is WSHSY and CDR2 is SAAADI. CDR3 protein: CASSSSLGGDSNTGELFF. CDR3 nucleotides: TGCGCCAGCAGCTCAAGCCTAGGAGGGGACAGCAACACCGGGGAGCTGTTTTTT.

V usage is TRBV12-3 or TRBV12-4 and J usage is TRBJ2-5; 8 bases line up with TRBD2. The V segment lost 5 bases and the J segment 2 bases; nucleotides outside the gene matches: 7. The CDR3 is 15 amino acids. CDR3 residues: CASSPDGGVQETQYF. DNA of the CDR3: TGTGCCAGCAGTCCCGACGGGGGGGTGCAAGAGACCCAGTACTTC.